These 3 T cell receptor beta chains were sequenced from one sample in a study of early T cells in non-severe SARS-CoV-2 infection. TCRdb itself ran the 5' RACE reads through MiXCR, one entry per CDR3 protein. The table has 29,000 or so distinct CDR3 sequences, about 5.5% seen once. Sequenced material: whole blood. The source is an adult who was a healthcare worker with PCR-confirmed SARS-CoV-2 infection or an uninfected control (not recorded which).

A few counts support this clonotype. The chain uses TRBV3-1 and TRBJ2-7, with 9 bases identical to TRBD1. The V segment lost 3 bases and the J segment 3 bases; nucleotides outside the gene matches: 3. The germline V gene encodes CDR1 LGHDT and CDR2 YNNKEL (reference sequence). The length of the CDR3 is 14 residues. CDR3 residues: CASSHRDRDYEQYF. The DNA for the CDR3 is TGTGCCAGCAGCCACCGGGACAGGGACTACGAGCAGTACTTC.

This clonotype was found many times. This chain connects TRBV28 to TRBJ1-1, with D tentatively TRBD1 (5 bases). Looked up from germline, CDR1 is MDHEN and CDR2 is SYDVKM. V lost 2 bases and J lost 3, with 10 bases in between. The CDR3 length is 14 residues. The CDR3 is CASSLSPGDTEAFF. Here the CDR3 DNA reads TGTGCCAGCAGTTTAAGCCCGGGGGACACTGAAGCTTTCTTT.

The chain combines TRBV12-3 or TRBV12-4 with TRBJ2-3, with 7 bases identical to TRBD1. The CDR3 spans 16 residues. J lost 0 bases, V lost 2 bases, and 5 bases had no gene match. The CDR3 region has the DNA TGTGCCAGCAGTTTACGGACAGGCGGTAGCACAGATACGCAGTATTTT. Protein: CASSLRTGGSTDTQYF.